This TCR beta chain was profiled in a study of identical twins listed by TCRdb under 2016. Study-wide context: The study deep-sequenced TCR alpha and beta repertoires from monozygotic twins, unrelated adults of various ages and cord blood to test whether fetal clonotypes persist. Replicate twin experiments were performed at different times using different library preparation protocols to rule out contamination. Study-level results and caveats: Fewer insertions were carried by abundant cord blood beta clonotypes; a weaker similar trend was observed in young adult naive repertoires, while no such trend was observed in memory repertoires. Out-of-frame TCR alpha sequences shared between twins showed an excess of low generation-probability sequences compared with coincidental sharing between unrelated individuals. In beta out-of-frame sequences, excess twin sharing was weaker, because having fewer shared sequences lowered the signal-to-noise ratio. Invariant T cells such as MAIT and iNKT could partly confound zero-insertion analyses, although diverse VJ usage argued against such confounding for most clonotypes. Because the same donors could not be followed over many years, conclusions were based on cross-sectional statistical analysis. Recombination models systematically underestimated out-of-frame TCR alpha sharing in monozygotic twins but agreed with sharing between unrelated individuals.

A remark on this clonotype: Its binding antigen is unknown. Base quality data are lacking; no much larger clone is found one base away.

Only healthy Caucasian donors were included. Three pairs of female monozygotic twins, all aged roughly 18 to 29 years, were included in the twin cohort. CD4+ and CD8+ T cell populations were isolated with positive isolation kits from Invitrogen. Libraries were built with 5' RACE. TCRdb lists the instrument as Illumina HiSeq 2000. Template switching introduced a universal primer binding site; the final cDNA contained a unique molecular identifier, enabling accurate counting of TCR cDNA molecules. First-strand cDNA for TCR alpha and beta chains was synthesized from specific primers in the conserved constant-segment region. To control for contamination, every cDNA library was double barcoded, receiving both a SMART-Mk sample barcode and Illumina barcodes. TruSeq adapter sequences, together with Illumina sample barcodes, were added in two successive PCR steps. The TCR alpha and beta cDNA libraries were sequenced on the Illumina HiSeq platform using custom primers. The source study handled its data this way. Unique molecular identifiers were extracted from raw reads with MiGEC, and CDR3 positions were determined with MiXCR. Recombination models were inferred per individual with the repgenHMM and IGoR tools using an EM algorithm. Shared clonotypes were analyzed with the tcR package in R, and sharing was normalized by the product of cloneset sizes. Out-of-frame nonproductive sequences were analyzed to study raw recombination free of thymic and clonal selection effects. Using fastp at Q25 and MiXCR, TCRdb reprocessed the public reads and kept productive beta chains. Every CDR3 protein is listed once, alongside the most common genes and DNA of its rows. The authors' filters were not applied to this entry. The sample yields hundreds of thousands of distinct CDR3 sequences; 20% to 25% were counted once. The ten most abundant clones make up 2.9% of the sample.

The CDR3 runs 15 residues from the cysteine to the phenylalanine. Just the 45-base CDR3 DNA is kept, in frame starting at base 1. From V the trimming removes 4 bases and from J it removes 4 bases, while the gene matches leave 7 bases of the junction unaccounted for. Taken from the germline V gene, the CDR1 and CDR2 loops are SGDLS and YYNGEE. The data were also submitted as part of a second study, on T cells expressing NK-cell markers. The second paper states: Under ten donors provided sorted CD3+CD56+NKG2C+, CD3+CD56+NKG2C- and CD3+CD56-NKG2C+ T-cell subsets, whose TCR beta-chain repertoires were profiled. Among the eight sequenced donors, only one was HCMV-seronegative, while the other seven were HCMV-seropositive. To restrict sorting to alphabetaTCR-expressing T cells, an anti-gammadeltaTCR antibody was added in several experiments. In six donors, the dominant CD3+CD56+NKG2C+ clonotypes were among the top 10 CD8+ clonotypes and accounted for about 1.0-7.5% of CD8+ T cells. Those dominant clonotypes were again the most abundant among CD3+CD56-NKG2C+ cells in a few donors, at about 25-60.1%. It remained unclear whether the expanded NKG2C-expressing T cell clones were specific for HCMV antigens. Randomly selected healthy volunteers, three men and five women, were used as the eight sequenced donors. A commercial ELISA kit detecting HCMV-specific IgG in serum was used to determine HCMV serostatus. MIGEC was used to demultiplex reads and group reads by UMI, and MiTCR was used to assemble and quantify clonotypes. To exclude erroneous sequences, any TCR cDNA sequence not supported by at least two reads was discarded. The tcR package was used for downstream repertoire analysis, and clonotypes were matched across fractions by CDR3 nucleotide sequence plus V segment. VDJmatch was used to annotate antigen specificity against VDJdb, with one amino acid substitution allowed in CDR3.

The sequence was collected from a woman younger than 35 in good health. This sequence uses TRBV9 and TRBJ2-2; TRBD1 aligns with 7 central bases. The source material was CD4+ T cells sorted from blood. The CDR3 here reads CASSPRGQITGELFF. The nucleotide sequence is given as TGTGCCAGCAGCCCGAGGGGGCAGATCACCGGGGAGCTGTTTTTT. The full variable domain, completed from the reference TRBV9 and TRBJ2-2 proteins outside the CDR3, reads DSGVTQTPKHLITATGQRVTLRCSPRSGDLSVYWYQQSLDQGLQFLIQYYNGEERAKGNILERFSAQQFPDLHSELNLSSLELGDSALYFCASSPRGQITGELFFGEGSRLTVL.